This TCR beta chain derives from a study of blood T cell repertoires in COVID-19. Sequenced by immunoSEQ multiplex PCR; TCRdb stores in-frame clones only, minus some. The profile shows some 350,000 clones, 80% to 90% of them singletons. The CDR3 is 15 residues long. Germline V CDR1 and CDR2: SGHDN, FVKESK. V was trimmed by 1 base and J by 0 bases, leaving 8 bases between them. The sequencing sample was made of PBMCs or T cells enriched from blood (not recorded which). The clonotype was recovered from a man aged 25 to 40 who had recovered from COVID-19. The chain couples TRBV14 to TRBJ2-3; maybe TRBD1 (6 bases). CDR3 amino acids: CASSQGDTSTDTQYF. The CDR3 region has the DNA TGTGCCAGCAGCCAAGGGGACACTAGCACAGATACGCAGTATTTT.